The 7 T cell receptor beta chains given below trace back to one sample, sequenced in a study of vaccination and CD4 T cells after COVID-19. The treatment is: approximately 11-day PBMC culture with coronavirus spike peptide pools or control peptides (ViraFEST assay). With the Oncomine TCR Beta short-read assay, DNA from cultured CD4+ T cells was sequenced. TCRdb reprocessed the PCR reads with MiXCR, giving one entry per CDR3 protein. The repertoire holds some 22,000 distinct CDR3 sequences, 60% to 80% seen once, with about 23% in the top ten. These receptors' antigens are unknown. This specimen was CD4+ T cells from blood, cultured in vitro, taken before SARS-CoV-2 vaccination. Every receptor here comes from a human donor who received a COVID-19 vaccine.

The rearrangement links TRBV24-1 to TRBJ2-3; no reliable D call. The V gene lost 2 bases and the J gene lost 4 bases, with 9 bases spanning the gap. The CDR3 extends over 14 amino acids. Germline CDR1 reads KGHDR; CDR2 reads SFDVKD. The CDR3, as DNA: TGTGCCACCAGTGATTCTTGGCGGTCAGATACGCAGTATTTT. Translating it yields CATSDSWRSDTQYF.

The chain employs TRBV20-1 and TRBJ2-2, with D possibly being TRBD2 (6 bases). The CDR3 is 14 residues long. Germline-derived CDR1 and CDR2 are DFQATT and SNEGSKA (reference sequence). The V gene lost 5 bases and the J gene lost 5 bases, with 15 bases spanning the gap. The CDR3 spells CSAREGTSTGELFF. The CDR3 bases are TGCAGTGCTCGCGAAGGGACTTCTACCGGGGAGCTGTTTTTT.

The rearrangement uses TRBV6-1 and TRBJ1-5; the match to TRBD1 covers 7 bases. Per the germline V gene, CDR1 is MNHNS and CDR2 is SASEGT. The CDR3 spans 14 residues. Trimming at V came to 6 bases and at J to 3 bases, leaving 5 bases not matched to a gene. CDR3 DNA: TGTGCCAGCAGCAGGGACAGCTACAATCAGCCCCAGCATTTT. It yields the protein CASSRDSYNQPQHF.

The chain links TRBV12-5 to TRBJ2-5; TRBD1 agrees at 7 bases. Germline V gene lookup returns CDR1 LGHNT and CDR2 FRNRAP. V gave up 5 bases and J gave up 0 bases; unmatched junction bases: 6. This CDR3 is 15 amino acids long. The chain's CDR3 is CASGLRTGYQETQYF. The CDR3 DNA sequence: TGTGCTAGTGGTCTTAGGACAGGCTACCAAGAGACCCAGTACTTC.

This clonotype was counted a single time. The V call is TRBV7-9, the J call TRBJ1-6; 12 bases align to TRBD1. The CDR3 spans 15 residues. The ends lost 5 bases at V and 9 bases at J; junction bases unmatched: 5. CDR1 and CDR2 (germline): SEHNR, FQNEAQ (reference sequence). In DNA, the CDR3 is TGTGCCAGCAGCCCCGGGACAGGGGGCCTTTCACCCCTCCACTTT. Protein: CASSPGTGGLSPLHF.

The J gene is TRBJ1-1, the V gene TRBV12-3 or TRBV12-4; D remains ambiguous. The ends were cut back, 3 bases at V and 1 base at J, with 6 bases in the middle. The length of the CDR3 is 13 residues. The CDR3: CASSLMANTEAFF. The CDR3 bases are TGTGCCAGCAGTTTGATGGCGAACACTGAAGCTTTCTTT.

The rearrangement uses TRBV24-1 and TRBJ2-2; D may be TRBD1 (6 bases). The CDR3 length is 14 residues. Germline CDR1 KGHDR, CDR2 SFDVKD. Trimming removed 3 bases at V and 7 bases at J, with 11 bases between. The CDR3 region is CATSDTTGFGELFF. In DNA form, the CDR3 reads TGTGCCACCAGTGATACGACAGGATTCGGGGAGCTGTTTTTT.